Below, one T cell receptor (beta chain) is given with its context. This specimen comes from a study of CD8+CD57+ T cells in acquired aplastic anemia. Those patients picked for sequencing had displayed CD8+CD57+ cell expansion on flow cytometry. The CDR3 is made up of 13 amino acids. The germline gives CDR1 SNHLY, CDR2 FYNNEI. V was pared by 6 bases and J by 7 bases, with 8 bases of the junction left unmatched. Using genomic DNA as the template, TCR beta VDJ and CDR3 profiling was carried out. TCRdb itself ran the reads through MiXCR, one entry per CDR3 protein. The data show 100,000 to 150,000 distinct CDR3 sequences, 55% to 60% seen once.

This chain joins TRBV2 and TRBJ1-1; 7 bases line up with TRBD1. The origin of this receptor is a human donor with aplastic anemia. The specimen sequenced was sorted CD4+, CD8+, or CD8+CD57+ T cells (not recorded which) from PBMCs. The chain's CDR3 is CASSDYGTVEAFF. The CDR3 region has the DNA TGTGCCAGCAGCGATTACGGGACAGTTGAAGCTTTCTTT.